Each of the 18 T cell receptor beta chains below was sequenced from the same sample in a study of blood T cells in healthy people across ages. A second about 7 to 11 cycle PCR used barcoded and J-beta primers. MiXCR was run by TCRdb on the 5' RACE reads, yielding one entry per CDR3 protein. The sample consists of 1.5 million to 2 million distinct CDR3 sequences, around 48% of them appearing once. The sequenced sample consisted of blood. Every receptor here comes from a woman between 40 and 50 years old in good health.

The V and J genes are TRBV20-1 and TRBJ2-3; possibly TRBD2 for D (6 bases). V was clipped by 6 bases and J by 1 base, with 17 bases between them. This CDR3 is 15 amino acids long. Germline CDR1 is DFQATT and CDR2 is SNEGSKA (reference sequence). The CDR3 nucleotides are TGCAGTGCCCCGCGTTTTGCGGGGCGCACAGATACGCAGTATTTT. It specifies CSAPRFAGRTDTQYF.

The chain has TRBV6-2 or TRBV6-3 and TRBJ2-1; D might be TRBD1 (6 bases). V was clipped by 0 bases and J by 0 bases, with 18 bases between them. Germline values: CDR1 MNHEY, CDR2 SVGEGT. The CDR3 runs to 19 residues. CDR3 residues: CASSYSGRGPESSYNEQFF. The CDR3 region has the DNA TGTGCCAGCAGTTACTCGGGCAGGGGCCCAGAAAGCTCCTACAATGAGCAGTTCTTC.

This clonotype was detected a few times. The chain combines TRBV20-1 with TRBJ2-4; D may be TRBD2 (6 bases). This CDR3 spans 15 amino acids. Between the trimmed V and J ends, which lost 3 bases and 7 bases, there was a span of 19 bases. Germline V gene sequence: CDR1 DFQATT, CDR2 SNEGSKA (reference sequence). The CDR3 protein is CSARAQEAGGNIQYF. As DNA, the CDR3 is TGCAGTGCTAGGGCTCAGGAGGCCGGAGGGAACATTCAGTACTTC.

This clonotype was seen once. The J gene is TRBJ2-3, the V gene TRBV28; 7 bases agree with TRBD1. J gave up 2 bases and V 6 bases, and 5 bases lay outside the gene matches. CDR1 is MDHEN, CDR2 SYDVKM, per germline. The length of the CDR3 is 14 residues. The CDR3 DNA sequence: TGTGCCAGCAGAAACGGACAGGACACAGATACGCAGTATTTT. Amino acids: CASRNGQDTDTQYF.

The J gene is TRBJ1-1, the V gene TRBV5-1, with D tentatively TRBD1 (5 bases). Germline CDR1 is SGHRS and CDR2 is YFSETQ. The CDR3 sequence is 16 residues long. V lost 3 bases to trimming and J lost 0 bases, with 15 bases between them. CDR3 DNA: TGCGCCAGCAGCTCTGCTGGCGGGGCTCTGAACACTGAAGCTTTCTTT. Its translation: CASSSAGGALNTEAFF.

This clonotype was seen a handful of times. Written as DNA, the CDR3 is TGTGCCAGCAGCCAAGCAGGACAGGGGACCTATGGCTACACCTTC. It specifies CASSQAGQGTYGYTF. The chain recombines TRBV4-2 with TRBJ1-2; 9 bases match TRBD1. V lost 1 base and J lost 4; bases outside the gene matches: 4. Looked up from germline, CDR1 is LGHNA and CDR2 is YNFKEQ. This CDR3 is built from 15 residues.

The J gene is TRBJ2-3, the V gene TRBV5-1; 7 nucleotides line up with TRBD2. The CDR3 has 16 residues. CDR1 SGHRS and CDR2 YFSETQ come from the germline V gene. Losses at the gene ends were 4 bases for V and 2 bases for J; bases not matched to a gene: 10. This CDR3 reads CASSTMLAVNTDTQYF. CDR3 DNA: TGCGCCAGCAGCACGATGCTAGCGGTAAACACAGATACGCAGTATTTT.

This chain links TRBV7-2 with TRBJ2-3; D perhaps matches TRBD2 (5 bases). The CDR3 is 16 residues long. The germline V gene has CDR1 SGHTA and CDR2 FQGNSA. Trimming stripped 2 bases from V and 0 bases from J, with 12 bases between. CDR3 loop: CASSLTGEPSTDTQYF. The CDR3 DNA is TGTGCCAGCAGCTTAACCGGGGAGCCTAGCACAGATACGCAGTATTTT.

This chain uses TRBV4-1 with TRBJ2-1; the match to TRBD2 covers 15 bases. The J segment lost 6 bases and the V segment lost 5 bases, leaving 11 bases of the junction unmatched. Germline V CDR1 and CDR2: MGHRA, YSYEKL. The CDR3 runs 18 residues. The CDR3 DNA is TGCGCCAGCAGCACCCGGACTAGCGGGGGGGATTTAGGCAATGAGCAGTTCTTC. Residues: CASSTRTSGGDLGNEQFF.

This clonotype was seen more than once but under ten times. V gene TRBV6-5 combines with J gene TRBJ1-2; 8 bases are a match to TRBD1. V trimming: 4 bases; J trimming: 2 bases; junction bases outside the gene matches: 6. Looked up from germline, CDR1 is MNHEY and CDR2 is SVGAGI. The CDR3 covers 15 residues. CDR3 amino acids: CASSSSGQENYGYTF. In DNA, the CDR3 is TGTGCCAGCAGTTCATCGGGACAGGAAAACTATGGCTACACCTTC.

This chain uses TRBV19 with TRBJ1-2, with 7 bases that match TRBD1. V lost 4 bases to trimming and J lost 3 bases; unmatched junction nucleotides: 5. CDR3 length equals 14 residues. Looked up from germline, CDR1 is LNHDA and CDR2 is SQIVND (reference sequence). CDR3 in amino acids: CASSTTGADYGYTF. CDR3 coding DNA: TGTGCCAGTAGTACAACAGGGGCGGACTATGGCTACACCTTC.

This clonotype has only a few counts. The chain uses TRBV20-1 and TRBJ2-5; TRBD1 might be the D (5 bases). The CDR3 extends over 14 amino acids. V was pared by 3 bases and J by 2 bases, with 13 bases between. The germline CDR1 and CDR2 sequences are DFQATT and SNEGSKA (reference sequence). CDR3: CSASKGQGQETQYF. The CDR3 bases are TGCAGTGCTAGTAAGGGTCAGGGACAAGAGACCCAGTACTTC.

Written as DNA, the CDR3 is TGTGCCAGCATTCGGCATAGGAGTTACGAGCAGTACTTC. This sequence encodes CASIRHRSYEQYF. The chain combines TRBV6-2 or TRBV6-3 with TRBJ2-7; D remains ambiguous. V gave up 7 bases and J gave up 4 bases, with 14 bases separating them. Germline CDR1 MNHEY, CDR2 SVGEGT. The CDR3 has 13 amino acids.

This clonotype has more than one count but fewer than ten. The gene calls are TRBV2 and TRBJ2-5; D is uncertain. From germline, CDR1 is SNHLY and CDR2 FYNNEI. The CDR3 has 15 residues. Trimming removed 2 bases from V and 2 bases from J, with 12 bases in between. The CDR3 DNA reads TGTGCCAGCAGTGAACGGGTCTTGCCGCAAGAGACCCAGTACTTC. It yields the protein CASSERVLPQETQYF.

The J gene is TRBJ2-1, the V gene TRBV29-1; D ambiguous. Germline-derived CDR1 and CDR2 are SQVTM and ANQGSEA. Trimming left V 4 bases short and J 0 bases short, with 10 bases between. The CDR3 totals 14 residues. In DNA form, the CDR3 reads TGCAGCGTTGCCGAGCTGGGCTCCTACAATGAGCAGTTCTTC. It specifies CSVAELGSYNEQFF.

A remark on this clonotype: Given a much more abundant clone one base away, this may be a read error. The chain has TRBV29-1 and TRBJ2-3, with 7 bases fitting TRBD2. CDR1 SQVTM and CDR2 ANQGSEA come from the germline V gene. CDR3 size: 14 residues. The V gene end was trimmed by 6 bases and the J gene end by 6 bases; junction bases not matched to a gene: 12. The CDR3 is CSVPAPPGGDTQYF. DNA of the CDR3: TGCAGCGTGCCCGCTCCCCCCGGGGGGGATACGCAGTATTTT.

The table lists this clonotype with a few counts. The chain is built from TRBV24-1 and TRBJ2-1; D not certain. The CDR3 totals 23 residues. Germline loops: CDR1 KGHDR, CDR2 SFDVKD. V dropped 0 bases and J dropped 0 bases, with 29 bases sitting between them. This chain's CDR3 is CATSDLPLPPNPLAAGSYNEQFF. The CDR3 DNA follows: TGTGCCACCAGTGATTTGCCCCTCCCCCCGAATCCGTTGGCGGCCGGCTCCTACAATGAGCAGTTCTTC.

This clonotype was picked up a small number of times. The V and J genes are TRBV29-1 and TRBJ1-2, with a possible D match to TRBD1 (6 bases). The CDR3 length is 14 residues. The germline gives CDR1 SQVTM, CDR2 ANQGSEA. The V gene lost 7 bases and the J gene lost 2 bases, with 17 bases spanning the gap. The CDR3 spells CSALNQGYNYGYTF. The CDR3 region has the DNA TGCAGCGCTCTCAATCAGGGGTACAACTATGGCTACACCTTC.